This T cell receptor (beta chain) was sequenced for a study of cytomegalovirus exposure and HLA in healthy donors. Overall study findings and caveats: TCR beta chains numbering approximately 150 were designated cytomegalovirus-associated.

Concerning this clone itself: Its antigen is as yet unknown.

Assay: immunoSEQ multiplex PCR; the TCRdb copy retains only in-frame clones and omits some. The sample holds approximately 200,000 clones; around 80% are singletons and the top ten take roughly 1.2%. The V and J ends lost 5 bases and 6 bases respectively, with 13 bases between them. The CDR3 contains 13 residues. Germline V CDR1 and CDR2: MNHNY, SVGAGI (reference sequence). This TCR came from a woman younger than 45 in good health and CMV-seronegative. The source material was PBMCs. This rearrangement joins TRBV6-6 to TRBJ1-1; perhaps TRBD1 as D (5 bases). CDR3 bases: TGTGCCAGCAGTCAATGGACAAGTCCTGAAGCTTTCTTT. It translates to CASSQWTSPEAFF.